This T cell receptor beta chain was documented in a study of control samples from healthy donors and cancer patients. CDR1 is SGHAT, CDR2 FQDESV, per germline (reference sequence). The CDR3 sequence is 13 residues long. V dropped 8 bases and J dropped 6 bases, with 16 bases sitting between them. The protocol was immunoSEQ multiplex PCR, while the TCRdb copy is restricted to in-frame clones and leaves out a portion. The table lists fewer than 250,000 clones, about 90% of them singletons. The sample comprised blood. This chain joins TRBV11-1 and TRBJ1-2, with TRBD1 as a possible D gene (5 bases). This receptor was taken from a man aged 25-40 years in good health. CDR3 loop: CASGLPGTDGYTF. The CDR3 DNA follows: TGTGCCAGCGGCCTGCCGGGGACGGATGGCTACACCTTC.